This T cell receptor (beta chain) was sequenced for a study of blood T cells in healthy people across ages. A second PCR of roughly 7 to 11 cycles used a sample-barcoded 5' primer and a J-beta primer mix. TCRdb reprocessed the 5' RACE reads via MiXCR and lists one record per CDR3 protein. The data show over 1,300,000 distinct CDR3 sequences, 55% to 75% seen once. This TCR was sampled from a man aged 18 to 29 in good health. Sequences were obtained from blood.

As DNA, the CDR3 is TGTGCCAGCAGTGCTGTGGGACCTAACAATGAGCAGTTCTTC. Its protein product is CASSAVGPNNEQFF. The chain combines TRBV6-1 with TRBJ2-1; D tentatively fits TRBD1 or TRBD2 (5 bases each). The CDR3 extends over 14 amino acids. Trimming removed 4 bases at V and 5 bases at J, with 12 bases between. Germline values: CDR1 MNHNS, CDR2 SASEGT.